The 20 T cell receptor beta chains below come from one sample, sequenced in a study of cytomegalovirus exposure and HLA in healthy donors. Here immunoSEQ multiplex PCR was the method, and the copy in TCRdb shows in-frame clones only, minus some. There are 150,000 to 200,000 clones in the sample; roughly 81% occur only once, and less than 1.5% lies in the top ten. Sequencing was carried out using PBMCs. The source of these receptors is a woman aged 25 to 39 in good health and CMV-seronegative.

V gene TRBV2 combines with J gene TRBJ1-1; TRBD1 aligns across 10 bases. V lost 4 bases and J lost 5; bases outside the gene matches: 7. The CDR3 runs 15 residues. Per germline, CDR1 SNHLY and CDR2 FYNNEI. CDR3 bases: TGTGCCAGCAGTGGAGACAGGGGGCGGACGACTGAAGCTTTCTTT. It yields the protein CASSGDRGRTTEAFF. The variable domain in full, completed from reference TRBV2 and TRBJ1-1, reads EPEVTQTPSHQVTQMGQEVILRCVPISNHLYFYWYRQILGQKVEFLVSFYNNEISEKSEIFDDQFSVERPDGSNFTLKIRSTKLEDSAMYFCASSGDRGRTTEAFFGQGTRLTVV.

Here the CDR3 DNA reads TGTGCCAGCAGCCAAGATCAGGGGCCCTTCTTTAATCAGCCCCAGCATTTT. Residues: CASSQDQGPFFNQPQHF. The chain is built from TRBV4-2 and TRBJ1-5; weak D call: TRBD1 (6 bases). The CDR3 covers 17 residues. Germline V gene data show CDR1 as LGHNA and CDR2 as YNFKEQ. V lost 0 bases and J lost 4, with 16 bases in between.

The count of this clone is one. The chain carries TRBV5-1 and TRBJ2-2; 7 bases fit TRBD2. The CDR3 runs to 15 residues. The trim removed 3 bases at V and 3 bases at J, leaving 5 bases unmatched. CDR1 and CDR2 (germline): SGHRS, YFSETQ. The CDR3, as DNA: TGCGCCAGCAGCTCCAGGCTAGCGGACACCGGGGAGCTGTTTTTT. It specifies CASSSRLADTGELFF.

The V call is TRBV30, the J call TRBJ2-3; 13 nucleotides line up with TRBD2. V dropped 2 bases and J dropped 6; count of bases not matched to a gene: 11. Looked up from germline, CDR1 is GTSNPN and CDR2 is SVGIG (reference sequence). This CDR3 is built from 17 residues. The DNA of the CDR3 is TGTGCCTGGAGTATGGGACTAGCGGGGCTTCATGGGGATACGCAGTATTTT. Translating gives CAWSMGLAGLHGDTQYF.

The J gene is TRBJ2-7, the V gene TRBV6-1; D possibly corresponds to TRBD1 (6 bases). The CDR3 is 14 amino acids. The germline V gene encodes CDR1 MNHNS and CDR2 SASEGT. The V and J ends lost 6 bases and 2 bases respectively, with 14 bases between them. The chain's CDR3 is CASRPRGLTYEQYF. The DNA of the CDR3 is TGTGCCAGCAGACCCAGGGGCCTCACCTACGAGCAGTACTTC.

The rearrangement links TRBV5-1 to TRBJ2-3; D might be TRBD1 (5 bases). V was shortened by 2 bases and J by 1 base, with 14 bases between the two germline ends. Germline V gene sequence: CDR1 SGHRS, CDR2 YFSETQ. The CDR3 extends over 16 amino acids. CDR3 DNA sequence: TGCGCCAGCAGCTTCACAGGCCGGGTGGGCACAGATACGCAGTATTTT. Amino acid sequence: CASSFTGRVGTDTQYF.

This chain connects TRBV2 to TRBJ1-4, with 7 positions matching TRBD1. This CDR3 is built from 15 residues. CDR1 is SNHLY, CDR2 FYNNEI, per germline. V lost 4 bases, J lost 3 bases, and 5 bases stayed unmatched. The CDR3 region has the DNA TGTGCCAGCAGTGCGACAGGGTTGTCTAATGAAAAACTGTTTTTT. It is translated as CASSATGLSNEKLFF.

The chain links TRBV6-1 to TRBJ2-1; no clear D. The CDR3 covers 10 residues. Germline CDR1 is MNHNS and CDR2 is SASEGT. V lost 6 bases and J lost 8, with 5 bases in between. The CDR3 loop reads CASRADEQFF. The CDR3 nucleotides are TGTGCCAGCAGGGCGGATGAGCAGTTCTTC.

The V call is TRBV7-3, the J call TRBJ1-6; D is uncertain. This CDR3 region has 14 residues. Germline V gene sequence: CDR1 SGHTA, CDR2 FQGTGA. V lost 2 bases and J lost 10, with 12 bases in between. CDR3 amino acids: CASSLGGIGSPLHF. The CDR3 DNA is TGTGCCAGCAGCTTAGGAGGGATAGGGTCACCCCTCCACTTT.

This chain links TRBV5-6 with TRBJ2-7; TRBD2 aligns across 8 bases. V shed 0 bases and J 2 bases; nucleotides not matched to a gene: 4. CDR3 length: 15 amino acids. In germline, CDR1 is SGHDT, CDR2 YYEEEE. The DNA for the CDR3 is TGTGCCAGCAGCTTGGATGAGACTAGCGCCTACGAGCAGTACTTC. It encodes CASSLDETSAYEQYF.

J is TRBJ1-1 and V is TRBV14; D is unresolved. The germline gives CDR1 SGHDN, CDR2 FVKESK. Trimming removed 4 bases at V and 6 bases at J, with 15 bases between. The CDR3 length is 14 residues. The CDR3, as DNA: TGTGCCAGCAGCCCCGATCGGGGTAGTGCTGAAGCTTTCTTT. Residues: CASSPDRGSAEAFF.

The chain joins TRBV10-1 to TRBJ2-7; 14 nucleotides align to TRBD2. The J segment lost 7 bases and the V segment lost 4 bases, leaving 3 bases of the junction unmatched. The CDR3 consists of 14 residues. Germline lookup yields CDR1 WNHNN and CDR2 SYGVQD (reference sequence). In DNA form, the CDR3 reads TGCGCCAGCAGTGGGACTAGCGGGAGGAAAGAGCAGTACTTC. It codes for CASSGTSGRKEQYF.

The CDR3 DNA sequence: TGCGCCAGCAGTACCGGGACTAGCGGGCTATCCTACGAGCAGTACTTC. Translated, it gives CASSTGTSGLSYEQYF. V gene TRBV4-1 combines with J gene TRBJ2-7; 12 positions agree with TRBD2. With 6 bases clipped from V and 1 base from J, the junction kept 7 bases outside the gene matches. Germline V gene data show CDR1 as MGHRA and CDR2 as YSYEKL. The CDR3 runs 16 residues.

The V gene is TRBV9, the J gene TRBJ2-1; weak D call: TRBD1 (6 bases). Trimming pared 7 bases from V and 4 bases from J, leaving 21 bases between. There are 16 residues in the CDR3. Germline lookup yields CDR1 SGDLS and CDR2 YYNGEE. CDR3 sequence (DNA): TGTGCCAGCGCCCTAGAGGGGGTCGGCGTGTACAATGAGCAGTTCTTC. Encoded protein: CASALEGVGVYNEQFF.

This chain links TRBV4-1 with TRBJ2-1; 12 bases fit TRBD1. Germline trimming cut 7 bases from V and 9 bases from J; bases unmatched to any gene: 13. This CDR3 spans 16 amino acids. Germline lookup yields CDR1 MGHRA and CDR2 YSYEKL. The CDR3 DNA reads TGCGCCAGCACTCAAGTGGGGACAGGGGGCCGGGGTGAGCAGTTCTTC. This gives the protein CASTQVGTGGRGEQFF.

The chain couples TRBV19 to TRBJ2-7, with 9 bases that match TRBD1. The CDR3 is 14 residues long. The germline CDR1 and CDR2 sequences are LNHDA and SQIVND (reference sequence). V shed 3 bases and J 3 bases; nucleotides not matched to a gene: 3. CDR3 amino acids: CASSIDRGGYEQYF. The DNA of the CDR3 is TGTGCCAGTAGTATTGACAGGGGGGGCTACGAGCAGTACTTC.

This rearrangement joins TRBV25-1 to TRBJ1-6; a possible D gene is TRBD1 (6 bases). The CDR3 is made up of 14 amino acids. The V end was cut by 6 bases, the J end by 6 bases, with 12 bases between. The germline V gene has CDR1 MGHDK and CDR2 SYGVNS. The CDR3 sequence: CASSQQGINSPLHF. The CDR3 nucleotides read TGTGCCAGCAGCCAACAGGGAATTAATTCACCCCTCCACTTT.

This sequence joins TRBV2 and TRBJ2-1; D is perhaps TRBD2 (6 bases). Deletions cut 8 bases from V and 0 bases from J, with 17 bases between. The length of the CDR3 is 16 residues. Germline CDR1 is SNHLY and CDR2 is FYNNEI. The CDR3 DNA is TGTGCCAGCTGCGACCGGGTGGGGGGCTCCTACAATGAGCAGTTCTTC. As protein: CASCDRVGGSYNEQFF.

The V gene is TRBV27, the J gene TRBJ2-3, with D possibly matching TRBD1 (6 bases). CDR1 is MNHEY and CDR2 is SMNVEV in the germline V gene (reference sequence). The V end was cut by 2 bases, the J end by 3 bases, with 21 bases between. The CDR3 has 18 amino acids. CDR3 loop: CASSLRTYRERETDTQYF. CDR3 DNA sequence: TGTGCCAGCAGTTTACGCACCTACAGGGAAAGGGAGACAGATACGCAGTATTTT.

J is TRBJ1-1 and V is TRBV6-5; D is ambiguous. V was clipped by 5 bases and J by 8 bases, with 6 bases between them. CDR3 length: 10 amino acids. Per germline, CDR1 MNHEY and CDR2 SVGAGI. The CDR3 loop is CASSLLEAFF. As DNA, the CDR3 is TGTGCCAGCAGTCTCCTCGAAGCTTTCTTT.